The next 21 T cell receptor beta chains were all read from a single sample in a study of T-cell memory formation after mild COVID-19. TCRdb redid the calling of the 5' RACE reads with MiXCR, one entry per CDR3 protein. This table holds about half a million distinct CDR3 sequences, 18% found once. The sample consisted of PBMCs or a T cell subset sorted from them (not recorded which). The receptor source for this set is an adult woman who had mild COVID-19 (a few samples of this study predate the infection). Cell type and time point are not known.

This clonotype was detected only a few times. The chain carries TRBV4-3 and TRBJ2-1, with D perhaps matching TRBD2 (6 bases). The CDR3 is 14 amino acids. The V and J ends lost 4 bases and 16 bases respectively, with 23 bases between them. In germline, CDR1 is LGHNA, CDR2 YSLEER. The CDR3 spells CASSRGLSAGSSFF. The DNA for the CDR3 is TGCGCCAGCAGCCGAGGTTTGAGCGCCGGGAGCAGCTTCTTC.

This clonotype was found a few times. V gene TRBV12-3 or TRBV12-4 combines with J gene TRBJ1-1, with a tentative D call TRBD1 (6 bases). The CDR3 runs 12 residues. The ends were cut back, 5 bases at V and 6 bases at J, with 10 bases in the middle. Here the CDR3 reads CASSVQGSEAFF. CDR3 sequence (DNA): TGTGCCAGCAGTGTACAGGGTTCTGAAGCTTTCTTT.

This clonotype was observed a few times. The rearrangement uses TRBV20-1 and TRBJ2-1, with D perhaps TRBD1 or TRBD2 (5 bases each). The V end lost 5 bases, the J end lost 4 bases, and 12 bases lay between the germline ends. CDR1 and CDR2 (germline): DFQATT, SNEGSKA (reference sequence). The CDR3 extends over 13 amino acids. The CDR3 sequence: CSAVGTGYNEQFF. The CDR3 bases are TGCAGTGCTGTCGGGACGGGTTACAATGAGCAGTTCTTC.

The rearrangement uses TRBV10-3 and TRBJ1-1; D is uncertain. The ends were cut back, 0 bases at V and 5 bases at J, with 7 bases in the middle. CDR3 length: 13 amino acids. In germline, CDR1 is ENHRY, CDR2 SYGVKD. Written as DNA, the CDR3 is TGTGCCATCAGTGAGTCGAGAGGGACTGAAGCTTTCTTT. Translated: CAISESRGTEAFF.

This clonotype was recorded a few times. The chain is built from TRBV27 and TRBJ2-5; D tentatively reads TRBD1 or TRBD2 (6 bases each). Looked up from germline, CDR1 is MNHEY and CDR2 is SMNVEV (reference sequence). V lost 3 bases to trimming and J lost 2 bases, with 13 bases between them. The CDR3 has 15 residues. Here the CDR3 DNA reads TGTGCCAGCAGTTTGAACGGGGGCCAGCAAGAGACCCAGTACTTC. This gives the protein CASSLNGGQQETQYF.

The chain is built from TRBV5-1 and TRBJ2-1, with a possible D match to TRBD1 (5 bases). CDR3 size: 15 residues. CDR1 and CDR2 (germline): SGHRS, YFSETQ. Between the trimmed V and J ends, which lost 0 bases and 4 bases, there was a span of 11 bases. CDR3 protein: CASSLAGQSYNEQFF. CDR3 nucleotide sequence: TGCGCCAGCAGCTTGGCAGGGCAGTCGTACAATGAGCAGTTCTTC.

The rearrangement links TRBV30 to TRBJ2-1; 12 nucleotides match TRBD2. Germline values: CDR1 GTSNPN, CDR2 SVGIG (reference sequence). The CDR3 contains 15 residues. The V and J ends lost 5 bases and 5 bases, in that order; junction bases with no gene match: 7. Here the CDR3 DNA reads TGTGCCTGGCAAAACGGACTAGCGGGAAACAATGAGCAGTTCTTC. This sequence encodes CAWQNGLAGNNEQFF.

The rearrangement joins TRBV6-2 or TRBV6-3 to TRBJ2-7; D unclear. The CDR3 is 13 residues long. Trimming stripped 6 bases from V and 3 bases from J, with 12 bases between. The germline CDR1 and CDR2 sequences are MNHEY and SVGEGT. The CDR3 DNA follows: TGTGCCAGCAGCGAGAAACGAGACTACGAGCAGTACTTC. Amino acids: CASSEKRDYEQYF.

The rearrangement links TRBV30 to TRBJ2-7; 12 positions match TRBD1. Germline values: CDR1 GTSNPN, CDR2 SVGIG (reference sequence). After removal of 1 base from V and 5 bases from J, the junction contained 6 bases not matched to a gene. CDR3 length equals 15 residues. CDR3 coding DNA: TGTGCCTGGAGTGACGGGACAGGGGGCATCGACGAGCAGTACTTC. This gives the protein CAWSDGTGGIDEQYF. Combining the CDR3 with reference TRBV30 and TRBJ2-7 gives the whole variable domain SQTIHQWPATLVQPVGSPLSLECTVEGTSNPNLYWYRQAAGRGLQLLFYSVGIGQISSEVPQNLSASRPQDRQFILSSKKLLLSDSGFYLCAWSDGTGGIDEQYFGPGTRLTVT.

This clonotype was found many times. The chain combines TRBV7-2 with TRBJ2-7; TRBD1 matches 10 bases. CDR1 and CDR2 from the germline V gene are SGHTA and FQGNSA. The J segment lost 2 bases and the V segment lost 5 bases, leaving 6 bases of the junction unmatched. There are 15 residues in the CDR3. The DNA of the CDR3 is TGTGCCAGCAGCCCGGAGGGGACAGGGGCCTACGAGCAGTACTTC. This sequence encodes CASSPEGTGAYEQYF.

This clonotype has a handful of counts. An end of the junction does not agree with germline; a read error may underlie this. The V gene is TRBV7-2, the J gene TRBJ2-5; possible D gene TRBD1, 6 bases. The CDR3 extends over 13 amino acids. Germline lookup yields CDR1 SGHTA and CDR2 FQGNSA. The CDR3 is CASSSRGQATQYF. DNA for the CDR3: TGTGCCAGCAGCTCGAGGGGACAAGCGACCCAGTACTTC.

CDR3 nucleotide sequence: TGCAGCGGAGGGACTAGGAGTGGGAATGAGCAGTTCTTC. The encoded protein is CSGGTRSGNEQFF. The chain recombines TRBV29-1 with TRBJ2-1, with 8 bases fitting TRBD2. Germline CDR1 reads SQVTM; CDR2 reads ANQGSEA. The CDR3 spans 13 residues. Losses at the gene ends were 7 bases for V and 7 bases for J; bases not matched to a gene: 9.

The rearrangement uses TRBV4-3 and TRBJ2-1; TRBD2 matches 12 bases. The CDR3 is 20 amino acids. V lost 0 bases, J lost 2 bases, and 11 bases stayed unmatched. Germline V CDR1 and CDR2: LGHNA, YSLEER. The CDR3 loop reads CASSQEALAGGQQPYNEQFF. In DNA form, the CDR3 reads TGCGCCAGCAGCCAAGAGGCCCTAGCGGGAGGGCAGCAGCCCTACAATGAGCAGTTCTTC.

This clonotype was seen repeatedly, ten times or more. The germline gene is not matched at one end of the junction; a read error may be the cause. The chain links TRBV27 to TRBJ2-7; D unclear. This CDR3 has 14 residues. Germline assignment: CDR1 MNHEY and CDR2 SMNVEV (reference sequence). CDR3 protein: CASSLQGSSYEQYF. The CDR3 DNA reads as TGCGCCAGCAGCTTGCAAGGGTCCTCCTACGAGCAGTACTTC.

This clonotype was observed at least ten times. The chain joins TRBV7-3 to TRBJ2-3; D gene unclear. The V gene lost 2 bases and the J gene lost 0 bases, with 9 bases spanning the gap. The CDR3 sequence is 15 residues long. Germline CDR1 is SGHTA and CDR2 is FQGTGA. The CDR3 region has the DNA TGTGCCAGCAGCTTATGGGGAACTAGCACAGATACGCAGTATTTT. Translation: CASSLWGTSTDTQYF. Variable domain in full (rest from reference TRBV7-3 and TRBJ2-3): GAGVSQTPSNKVTEKGKYVELRCDPISGHTALYWYRQSLGQGPEFLIYFQGTGAADDSGLPNDRFFAVRPEGSVSTLKIQRTERGDSAVYLCASSLWGTSTDTQYFGPGTRLTVL.

This clonotype turned up a few times. CDR3 sequence (DNA): TGTGCCAGCAGGGCGGATTCACCCCTCCACTTT. Translating it yields CASRADSPLHF. V usage is TRBV2 and J usage is TRBJ1-6; no clear D. Germline assignment: CDR1 SNHLY and CDR2 FYNNEI. Trimming left V 6 bases short and J 8 bases short, with 5 bases between. This CDR3 region has 11 residues.

CDR3 in DNA: TGTGCCAGCAGTTACTCCGAAAGGGCTGGCTACACCTTC. Its protein is CASSYSERAGYTF. The chain links TRBV6-5 to TRBJ1-2, with unresolved D. The germline V gene has CDR1 MNHEY and CDR2 SVGAGI. This CDR3 is built from 13 residues. With 0 bases removed from V and 7 bases from J, the gap between germline ends came to 9 bases.

This clonotype has just a few counts. CDR3 coding DNA: TGTGCCAGCAGCTCCCTCGGGACAGGGTATTCACCCCTCCACTTT. It is translated as CASSSLGTGYSPLHF. The V call is TRBV7-9, the J call TRBJ1-6; 9 bases fit TRBD1. In germline, CDR1 is SEHNR, CDR2 FQNEAQ (reference sequence). The V and J ends lost 4 bases and 8 bases, in that order; junction bases with no gene match: 6. The CDR3 consists of 15 residues.

The table lists this clonotype with a few counts. The V and J genes are TRBV18 and TRBJ2-5; D may match TRBD1 or TRBD2 (5 bases each). The CDR3 is made up of 19 amino acids. The ends were cut back, 0 bases at V and 2 bases at J, with 22 bases in the middle. CDR1 is KGHSH and CDR2 is LQKENI in the germline V gene. DNA of the CDR3: TGTGCCAGCTCACCACCTCCGCGGGTTAGTTGGGACGATCAAGAGACCCAGTACTTC. Protein sequence: CASSPPPRVSWDDQETQYF.

Of note for this clonotype: One end of the junction varies from germline; a read error may be responsible. This chain links TRBV5-1 with TRBJ1-1; 8 bases map to TRBD1. Germline V gene data show CDR1 as SGHRS and CDR2 as YFSETQ. The CDR3 runs to 16 residues. This CDR3 is CASRPDRADVNTDAFF. The CDR3 DNA reads TGCGCCAGCAGACCGGACAGGGCGGACGTGAACACTGATGCTTTCTTT.

CDR3 sequence (DNA): TGTGCCAGCACCCCCCGCGGAACTAGCGGGGGGGAAAACATTCAGTACTTC. Amino acid sequence: CASTPRGTSGGENIQYF. This sequence joins TRBV9 and TRBJ2-4, with 13 bases matching TRBD2. This CDR3 contains 17 residues. The germline V gene encodes CDR1 SGDLS and CDR2 YYNGEE. V lost 6 bases and J lost 5; bases outside the gene matches: 11. Full variable domain (rest looked up from reference TRBV9 and TRBJ2-4): DSGVTQTPKHLITATGQRVTLRCSPRSGDLSVYWYQQSLDQGLQFLIQYYNGEERAKGNILERFSAQQFPDLHSELNLSSLELGDSALYFCASTPRGTSGGENIQYFGAGTRLSVL.